This T cell receptor (beta chain) originates from a study of blood T cell repertoires in COVID-19. About the study: The study drew acute and convalescent COVID-19 samples from the United States, Italy and Spain. Sample material is recorded as cDNA or gDNA derived from T cells, B-cell-depleted T cells, or PBMCs.

This CDR3 is built from 15 residues. Looked up from germline, CDR1 is SEHNR and CDR2 is FQNEAQ (reference sequence). The V and J ends lost 4 bases and 5 bases, in that order; junction bases with no gene match: 6. Authors' processing steps: How many nucleated cells were present was estimated from reference gene primer amplification. The data were produced by immunoSEQ multiplex PCR, yet TCRdb's version contains in-frame clones alone and is incomplete. That table gives V, J and clone size, and the DNA gave D and trimming. The sample records over 90,000 clones, roughly 80% being singletons. Seattle enrolled patients during active infection and tracked them longitudinally.

The sequencing input was peripheral blood. The TCR sequence derives from a man older than 75 with COVID-19, enrolled during active disease. The rearrangement uses TRBV7-9 and TRBJ2-5, with 11 bases aligning to TRBD1. As DNA, the CDR3 is TGTGCCAGCAGCTCCGGACAGGGGGCTTCGGAGACCCAGTACTTC. It specifies CASSSGQGASETQYF.